Listed below are T cell receptor beta chains from one sample, sequenced in a study of blood T cells in healthy people across ages. MiXCR, applied by TCRdb to the 5' RACE reads, yields one record per CDR3 protein. Of around 800,000 distinct CDR3 sequences listed, less than 70% are singletons. The material sequenced was blood. Receptors originate from an elderly man in good health. Both conserved end residues are part of each CDR3. Each record gives: D gene, CDR3 length, J gene, clone size, V gene, CDR3 DNA, CDR3 protein. A D gene is named only where the DNA matches it firmly. Size tells how often a clone was seen (once, few, many) or the class of an expanded clone, and some rows leave it out.

d_gene: -
len: 14
j_gene: TRBJ2-7
abundance: -
v_gene: TRBV9
CDR3nt: TGTGCCAGCAGCGTAGAACCTGACTACAATGAGCAGTACTTC
CDR3aa: CASSVEPDYNEQYF

d_gene: -
len: 13
j_gene: TRBJ1-1
abundance: few
v_gene: TRBV7-2
CDR3nt: TGTGCCAGCAGCTTTAGTGTATCCACTGAAGCTTTCTTT
CDR3aa: CASSFSVSTEAFF

d_gene: -
len: 14
j_gene: TRBJ2-5
abundance: -
v_gene: TRBV3-1
CDR3nt: TGTGCCAGCGGGACACAGGTATTTCAAGAGACCCAGTACTTC
CDR3aa: CASGTQVFQETQYF

d_gene: -
len: 14
j_gene: TRBJ2-1
abundance: -
v_gene: TRBV12-3/TRBV12-4
CDR3nt: TGTGCCAGCAGAGGTGGCAGTTACTACAATGAGCAGTTCTTC
CDR3aa: CASRGGSYYNEQFF

d_gene: -
len: 15
j_gene: TRBJ1-1
abundance: -
v_gene: TRBV3-1
CDR3nt: TGTGCCAGCAGCCAAGAGGGTGGGATGAACACTGAAGCTTTCTTT
CDR3aa: CASSQEGGMNTEAFF

d_gene: TRBD1
len: 16
j_gene: TRBJ1-2
abundance: few
v_gene: TRBV25-1
CDR3nt: TGTGCCAGCAGTGAACCTGGGACAGGGGTAATGAGTGGCTACACCTTC
CDR3aa: CASSEPGTGVMSGYTF

d_gene: TRBD2
len: 13
j_gene: TRBJ2-1
abundance: -
v_gene: TRBV12-3/TRBV12-4
CDR3nt: TGTGCCAGCAGTTCGAGGACTAGCGGAGAGCAGTTCTTC
CDR3aa: CASSSRTSGEQFF

d_gene: TRBD2
len: 16
j_gene: TRBJ2-4
abundance: -
v_gene: TRBV3-1
CDR3nt: TGTGCCAGCAGCCAAGACTCGACTAGCGGGAGGGCTGAGCAGTACTTC
CDR3aa: CASSQDSTSGRAEQYF

d_gene: -
len: 14
j_gene: TRBJ2-1
abundance: many
v_gene: TRBV7-2
CDR3nt: TGTGCCAGCAGCCAGGGTTCCTCCTACAATGAGCAGTTCTTC
CDR3aa: CASSQGSSYNEQFF

d_gene: TRBD1
len: 16
j_gene: TRBJ2-3
abundance: -
v_gene: TRBV5-1
CDR3nt: TGCGCCAGCGGCCCACGGACAGGGGCCAGCACAGATACGCAGTATTTT
CDR3aa: CASGPRTGASTDTQYF

d_gene: TRBD1
len: 13
j_gene: TRBJ1-2
abundance: -
v_gene: TRBV7-2
CDR3nt: TGTGCCAGCAGCCCGGGACAGAGAATTAGCTACACCTTC
CDR3aa: CASSPGQRISYTF

d_gene: TRBD2
len: 14
j_gene: TRBJ2-1
abundance: few
v_gene: TRBV5-1
CDR3nt: TGCGCCAGCATGTTAGCGGGAGGGGAGAATGAGCAGTTCTTC
CDR3aa: CASMLAGGENEQFF

d_gene: -
len: 15
j_gene: TRBJ2-7
abundance: -
v_gene: TRBV15
CDR3nt: TGTGCCACCAGCAGAGATCGATCGGAACCCTACGAGCAGTACTTC
CDR3aa: CATSRDRSEPYEQYF

d_gene: -
len: 14
j_gene: TRBJ1-1
abundance: few
v_gene: TRBV29-1
CDR3nt: TGCAGCGTTGAAGGAGCGGGGGTGTTGACTGAAGCTTTCTTT
CDR3aa: CSVEGAGVLTEAFF

d_gene: -
len: 14
j_gene: TRBJ2-6
abundance: -
v_gene: TRBV20-1
CDR3nt: TGCAGTGCTAGATTGACGTCTGGGGCCAACGTCCTGACTTTC
CDR3aa: CSARLTSGANVLTF

d_gene: -
len: 14
j_gene: TRBJ1-1
abundance: -
v_gene: TRBV2
CDR3nt: TGTGCCAGCAGTGAATTTGGGGGGAACACTGAAGCTTTCTTT
CDR3aa: CASSEFGGNTEAFF

d_gene: -
len: 15
j_gene: TRBJ2-1
abundance: -
v_gene: TRBV6-1
CDR3nt: TGTGCCAGCAGTTTTTTACTCAGCTCCTACAATGAGCAGTTCTTC
CDR3aa: CASSFLLSSYNEQFF

d_gene: -
len: 14
j_gene: TRBJ2-7
abundance: few
v_gene: TRBV2
CDR3nt: TGTGCCAGCATGGCGGCGGGATGGTCCTACGAGCAGTACTTC
CDR3aa: CASMAAGWSYEQYF

d_gene: -
len: 15
j_gene: TRBJ2-2
abundance: -
v_gene: TRBV10-3
CDR3nt: TGTGCCATCAGGCTAGAGGCGCCGAACACCGGGGAGCTGTTTTTT
CDR3aa: CAIRLEAPNTGELFF

d_gene: -
len: 14
j_gene: TRBJ2-2
abundance: -
v_gene: TRBV12-5
CDR3nt: TGTGCTAGTGCCTGGACTGTTAACACCGGGGAGCTGTTTTTT
CDR3aa: CASAWTVNTGELFF

d_gene: -
len: 16
j_gene: TRBJ1-2
abundance: few
v_gene: TRBV7-2
CDR3nt: TGTGCCAGCAGCTTGAGGGACCTTACAGTGAACTATGGCTACACCTTC
CDR3aa: CASSLRDLTVNYGYTF

d_gene: -
len: 15
j_gene: TRBJ2-7
abundance: -
v_gene: TRBV6-2/TRBV6-3
CDR3nt: TGTGCCAGCAGTTGGGTCGATGGGCTATTGGGCGAGCAGTACTTC
CDR3aa: CASSWVDGLLGEQYF

d_gene: -
len: 19
j_gene: TRBJ2-3
abundance: few
v_gene: TRBV7-3
CDR3nt: TGTGCCAGCAGCTTAAGGGGCCGGTCCGGCAACCAAAGGGCAGATACGCAGTATTTT
CDR3aa: CASSLRGRSGNQRADTQYF

d_gene: -
len: 15
j_gene: TRBJ1-5
abundance: -
v_gene: TRBV12-3/TRBV12-4
CDR3nt: TGTGCCAGCAGTTTTCAGGGGTCGGGCAATCAGCCCCAGCATTTT
CDR3aa: CASSFQGSGNQPQHF

d_gene: -
len: 15
j_gene: TRBJ1-1
abundance: -
v_gene: TRBV5-1
CDR3nt: TGCGCCAGCAGCCGGCCGGACGGGGGGAGGACTGAAGCTTTCTTT
CDR3aa: CASSRPDGGRTEAFF

d_gene: TRBD1
len: 15
j_gene: TRBJ2-5
abundance: -
v_gene: TRBV20-1
CDR3nt: TGCAGTGCTAGAGAGAACAGGGGGCAGGAGGAGACCCAGTACTTC
CDR3aa: CSARENRGQEETQYF

d_gene: -
len: 13
j_gene: TRBJ2-5
abundance: -
v_gene: TRBV18
CDR3nt: TGTGCCAGCTCACTATCCCAGAAAGAGACCCAGTACTTC
CDR3aa: CASSLSQKETQYF

d_gene: TRBD2
len: 16
j_gene: TRBJ2-7
abundance: -
v_gene: TRBV6-5
CDR3nt: TGTGCCAGCAGCTATACCTCCGGGACTAGCGGTGGCGAGCAGTACTTC
CDR3aa: CASSYTSGTSGGEQYF

d_gene: TRBD2
len: 16
j_gene: TRBJ2-4
abundance: -
v_gene: TRBV6-2/TRBV6-3
CDR3nt: TGTGCCAACAGCCCCCCCGGGGGGGAGAAGGGAAACATTCAGTACTTC
CDR3aa: CANSPPGGEKGNIQYF

d_gene: -
len: 16
j_gene: TRBJ2-1
abundance: -
v_gene: TRBV27
CDR3nt: TGTGCCAGCAGTTTATCGATGGGTAGGGCTTACAATGAGCAGTTCTTC
CDR3aa: CASSLSMGRAYNEQFF

d_gene: -
len: 15
j_gene: TRBJ1-1
abundance: -
v_gene: TRBV5-1
CDR3nt: TGCGCCAGCAGCTTGGTGGGGGACGGTGTTACTGAAGCTTTCTTT
CDR3aa: CASSLVGDGVTEAFF

d_gene: TRBD1
len: 14
j_gene: TRBJ2-7
abundance: -
v_gene: TRBV5-1
CDR3nt: TGCGCCAGCAGCGGGACAGGGAACTCCTACGAGCAGTACTTC
CDR3aa: CASSGTGNSYEQYF

d_gene: -
len: 15
j_gene: TRBJ2-3
abundance: few
v_gene: TRBV7-9
CDR3nt: TGTGCCAGCAGCGTCGCCCGGGGTGGAGGAGATACGCAGTATTTT
CDR3aa: CASSVARGGGDTQYF

d_gene: -
len: 12
j_gene: TRBJ2-5
abundance: -
v_gene: TRBV2
CDR3nt: TGTGCCAGCAGCTCTCGGGTTGATGAGCAGTACTTC
CDR3aa: CASSSRVDEQYF

d_gene: TRBD2
len: 15
j_gene: TRBJ2-5
abundance: -
v_gene: TRBV11-2
CDR3nt: TGTGCCAGCAGCGTGGGACTAGCGCTCCAAGAGACCCAGTACTTC
CDR3aa: CASSVGLALQETQYF

d_gene: -
len: 12
j_gene: TRBJ1-2
abundance: -
v_gene: TRBV20-1
CDR3nt: TGCAGTGCTAGAGAAGGTGTCTATGGCTACACCTTC
CDR3aa: CSAREGVYGYTF

d_gene: -
len: 15
j_gene: TRBJ2-1
abundance: few
v_gene: TRBV5-1
CDR3nt: TGCGCCAGCAGCTCGGAGGGTAGCTCCTACAATGAGCAGTTCTTC
CDR3aa: CASSSEGSSYNEQFF

d_gene: -
len: 15
j_gene: TRBJ1-6
abundance: -
v_gene: TRBV3-1
CDR3nt: TGTGCCAGCAGCCAAGGTGGACAATGGAATTCACCCCTCCACTTT
CDR3aa: CASSQGGQWNSPLHF

d_gene: -
len: 16
j_gene: TRBJ1-6
abundance: -
v_gene: TRBV2
CDR3nt: TGTGCCAGCAAGAGCGGTTCCTCTGGGTATAATTCACCCCTCCACTTT
CDR3aa: CASKSGSSGYNSPLHF

d_gene: -
len: 14
j_gene: TRBJ2-5
abundance: -
v_gene: TRBV25-1
CDR3nt: TGTGCCAGCAGTGCCCTCGATACAGTCCGGGAGCAGTACTTC
CDR3aa: CASSALDTVREQYF

d_gene: -
len: 16
j_gene: TRBJ2-1
abundance: once
v_gene: TRBV28
CDR3nt: TGTGCCAGCAGCCGCAGGTTTATGAGCTCCTACAATGAGCAGTTCTTC
CDR3aa: CASSRRFMSSYNEQFF

d_gene: -
len: 12
j_gene: TRBJ2-5
abundance: few
v_gene: TRBV30
CDR3nt: TGTGCCGGGACGGGGGCAAGAGAGACCCAGTACTTC
CDR3aa: CAGTGARETQYF

d_gene: TRBD1
len: 17
j_gene: TRBJ1-1
abundance: -
v_gene: TRBV5-5
CDR3nt: TGTGCCAGCAGCACCGGACAGGCCGGAGGACGATTCACTGAAGCTTTCTTT
CDR3aa: CASSTGQAGGRFTEAFF

d_gene: -
len: 18
j_gene: TRBJ2-4
abundance: -
v_gene: TRBV4-1
CDR3nt: TGCGCCAGCAGCCAAGGGACCCAATCGGGGATAGCCAAAAACATTCAGTACTTC
CDR3aa: CASSQGTQSGIAKNIQYF

d_gene: TRBD1
len: 15
j_gene: TRBJ1-4
abundance: -
v_gene: TRBV12-3/TRBV12-4
CDR3nt: TGTGCCAGCACCTCCGGGACAGGGATATTTGAAAAACTGTTTTTT
CDR3aa: CASTSGTGIFEKLFF

d_gene: -
len: 14
j_gene: TRBJ1-1
abundance: -
v_gene: TRBV7-9
CDR3nt: TGTGCCAGCACTATGGCGGGGTTGAACACTGAAGCTTTCTTT
CDR3aa: CASTMAGLNTEAFF

d_gene: -
len: 16
j_gene: TRBJ1-6
abundance: -
v_gene: TRBV7-9
CDR3nt: TGTGCCAGCAGCTTAGTTTTGGGCATAATAGAGGCACCCCTCCACTTT
CDR3aa: CASSLVLGIIEAPLHF

d_gene: -
len: 16
j_gene: TRBJ2-1
abundance: -
v_gene: TRBV9
CDR3nt: TGTGCCAGCAGCTCCCGGCTCAGAGGGATTTACAATGAGCAGTTCTTC
CDR3aa: CASSSRLRGIYNEQFF

d_gene: -
len: 14
j_gene: TRBJ2-7
abundance: -
v_gene: TRBV7-2
CDR3nt: TGTGCCAGCAGCGTAGCTGGATCAGCCTACGAGCAGTACTTC
CDR3aa: CASSVAGSAYEQYF

d_gene: -
len: 12
j_gene: TRBJ1-2
abundance: -
v_gene: TRBV29-1
CDR3nt: TGCAGCGCACAGAGTTATAACTATGGCTACACCTTC
CDR3aa: CSAQSYNYGYTF